These 13 T cell receptor beta chains were sequenced from one sample in a study of Ad26.COV2.S vaccination and SARS-CoV-2 variants (dated by TCRdb to 2020 to 2022). The label giving this sample's treatment or condition can be read as: approximately 18 received Ad26.COV2.S at low or high dose, single or two shots; about 5 received placebo; per-sample allocation not given. Repertoires of vaccine and placebo recipients were sequenced from samples taken on day 63 after the first injection. Preparation of the library involved the immunoSEQ multiplex PCR assay. Imported from immuneACCESS, the table was reduced by TCRdb to in-frame sequences with V and J called. These copies leave out some clones; in studies compared against another copy, an unresolved V gene accounts for under half, and the cause of the remainder is not known. This sample comprises roughly 320,000 clones, around four fifths of them detected only once. About 2.1% of the sample is in the top ten clones.

This material consisted of peripheral blood, taken in a trial of Ad26.COV2.S vaccine versus placebo. All receptors derive from a person between 18 and 65 years old who received the Ad26.COV2.S COVID-19 vaccine or a placebo.

V and J are TRBV7-3 and TRBJ2-5, with D hard to call. Germline V CDR1 and CDR2: SGHTA, FQGTGA. The CDR3 is 13 amino acids. Between the trimmed V and J ends, which lost 2 bases and 3 bases, there was a span of 7 bases. The CDR3 is CASSLVGEETQYF. CDR3 bases: TGTGCCAGCAGCTTAGTTGGTGAAGAGACCCAGTACTTC.

The J gene is TRBJ1-4, the V gene TRBV5-6; no clear D. The V gene lost 3 bases and the J gene lost 0 bases, with 12 bases spanning the gap. Germline assignment: CDR1 SGHDT and CDR2 YYEEEE. The CDR3 loop spans 16 amino acids. The CDR3 here is CASSSSFLATNEKLFF. CDR3 DNA: TGTGCCAGCAGCTCCTCGTTCCTTGCAACTAATGAAAAACTGTTTTTT.

A remark on this clone: The same CDR3 can be traced to other DNA sequences in this sample. The chain recombines TRBV6-1 with TRBJ1-2, with TRBD1 as a possible D gene (5 bases). The CDR3 has 12 residues. Germline V gene sequence: CDR1 MNHNS, CDR2 SASEGT. V shed 3 bases and J shed 5 bases, with 7 bases lying between them. CDR3 sequence: CASSDGGYGYTF. The DNA of the CDR3 is TGTGCCAGCAGTGATGGGGGATATGGCTACACCTTC.

The CDR3 coding sequence is TGTGCCAGCAGTTGGGGCCCCGAGGAGGCTGGAAACACCATATATTTT. Protein: CASSWGPEEAGNTIYF. This rearrangement joins TRBV6-5 to TRBJ1-3, with a tentative D call TRBD1 (5 bases). The germline V gene has CDR1 MNHEY and CDR2 SVGAGI. This CDR3 contains 16 residues. The V end was cut by 4 bases, the J end by 2 bases, with 15 bases between.

V usage is TRBV19 and J usage is TRBJ2-1, with TRBD2 matching 10 bases. The junction had 8 bases not matched to a gene; V was cut back by 1 base and J by 8 bases. Germline V CDR1 and CDR2: LNHDA, SQIVND (reference sequence). This CDR3 region has 16 residues. The CDR3 DNA reads TGTGCCAGTAGTATAGGACTAGCGGGTGGAACCCATGAGCAGTTCTTC. Translating gives CASSIGLAGGTHEQFF.

This clone came up once. The J gene is TRBJ2-1, the V gene TRBV29-1; D ambiguous. The CDR3 covers 12 residues. V lost 4 bases and J lost 7, with 11 bases in between. Per the germline V gene, CDR1 is SQVTM and CDR2 is ANQGSEA. The CDR3 region has the DNA TGCAGCGTTGGACGGGCTGGTAATGAGCAGTTCTTC. Amino acids: CSVGRAGNEQFF.

This clone was seen a single time. This rearrangement joins TRBV6-5 to TRBJ1-3; the match to TRBD1 covers 7 bases. Germline V lookup: CDR1 MNHEY, CDR2 SVGAGI. V lost 2 bases and J lost 4; bases outside the gene matches: 5. The CDR3 runs to 15 residues. In nucleotides, the CDR3 is TGTGCCAGCAGTTACGGTCAGGGGGTCGGAAACACCATATATTTT. Translation: CASSYGQGVGNTIYF.

The gene calls are TRBV14 and TRBJ2-2; either TRBD1 or TRBD2 may fit D (5 bases each). Trimming left V 1 base short and J 7 bases short, with 10 bases between. The CDR3 is made up of 14 amino acids. From germline, CDR1 is SGHDN and CDR2 FVKESK. CDR3 coding DNA: TGTGCCAGCAGCCAAGGAGGGGCCTACGGGGAGCTGTTTTTT. It yields the protein CASSQGGAYGELFF.

The V and J genes are TRBV5-3 and TRBJ2-7; 9 bases line up with TRBD2. TRBV5-3 is filed as an ORF, its function uncertain. CDR3 length: 13 residues. V was pared by 4 bases and J by 6 bases, with 5 bases of the junction left unmatched. DNA of the CDR3: TGTGCCAGAAGCCCCCCGCGGGGGGGCGAGCAGTACTTC. This encodes CARSPPRGGEQYF.

This chain joins TRBV3-1 (or the pseudogene TRBV3-2) and TRBJ2-5, with a possible D match to TRBD1 (6 bases). The ends were cut back, 4 bases at V and 4 bases at J, with 16 bases in the middle. CDR1 is LGHDT and CDR2 is YNNKEL in the germline V gene (reference sequence). The CDR3 is 15 amino acids. This CDR3 is CASSPTGFAGETQYF. CDR3 DNA: TGTGCCAGCAGCCCCACAGGGTTTGCGGGAGAGACCCAGTACTTC.

This clone has just a few counts. The rearrangement uses TRBV18 and TRBJ2-1, with 8 bases aligning to TRBD2. Trimming removed 2 bases from V and 6 bases from J; junction bases left unmatched: 6. The CDR3 runs to 15 residues. Per germline, CDR1 KGHSH and CDR2 LQKENI. CDR3 region: CASSPESGGPNEQFF. The CDR3 DNA sequence: TGTGCCAGCTCACCAGAAAGCGGGGGTCCCAATGAGCAGTTCTTC.

This clone was seen just once. The genes are TRBV11-2 and TRBJ1-2; no reliable D call. Trimming cost V 2 bases and J 6 bases, with 1 base left between them. This CDR3 comprises 10 residues. CDR1 is SGHAT, CDR2 FQNNGV, per germline. The CDR3, as DNA: TGTGCCAGCAGCTTAAATGGCTACACCTTC. Translated, it gives CASSLNGYTF.

This chain joins TRBV5-5 and TRBJ1-4; D not resolved. Per the germline V gene, CDR1 is SGHKS and CDR2 is YYEKEE (reference sequence). The CDR3 length is 13 residues. V lost 0 bases and J 4 bases, leaving 4 bases between the germline ends. The CDR3 region has the DNA TGTGCCAGCAGCTTGGCCCATAATGAAAAACTGTTTTTT. Protein product: CASSLAHNEKLFF.